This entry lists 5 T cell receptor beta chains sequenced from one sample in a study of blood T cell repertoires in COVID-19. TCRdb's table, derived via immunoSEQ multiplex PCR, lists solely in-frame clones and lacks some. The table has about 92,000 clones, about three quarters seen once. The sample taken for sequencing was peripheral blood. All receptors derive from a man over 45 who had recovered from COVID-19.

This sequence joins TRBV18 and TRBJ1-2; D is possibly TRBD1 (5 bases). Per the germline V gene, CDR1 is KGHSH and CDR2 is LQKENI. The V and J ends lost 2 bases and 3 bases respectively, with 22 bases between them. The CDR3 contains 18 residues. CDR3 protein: CASSPKSRAGRWDYGYTF. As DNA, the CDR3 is TGTGCCAGCTCACCAAAGTCCCGTGCAGGGAGGTGGGACTATGGCTACACCTTC.

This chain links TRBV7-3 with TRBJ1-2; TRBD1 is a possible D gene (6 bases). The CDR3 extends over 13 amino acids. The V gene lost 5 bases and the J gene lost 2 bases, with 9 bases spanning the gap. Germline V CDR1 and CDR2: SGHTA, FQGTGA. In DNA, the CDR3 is TGTGCCAGCAGCCCAGACAGGAACTATGGCTACACCTTC. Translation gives CASSPDRNYGYTF.

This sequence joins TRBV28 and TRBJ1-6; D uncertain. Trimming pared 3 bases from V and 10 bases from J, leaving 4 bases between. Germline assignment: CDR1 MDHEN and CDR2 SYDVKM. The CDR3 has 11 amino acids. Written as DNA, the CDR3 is TGTGCCAGCAGTTTGAGATCACCCCTCCACTTT. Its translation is CASSLRSPLHF.

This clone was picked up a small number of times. The DNA of the CDR3 is TGTGCCAGCAGCTTGGTTACAGACGGCACTGAAGCTTTCTTT. Translating it yields CASSLVTDGTEAFF. This chain joins TRBV5-8 and TRBJ1-1; D call uncertain. This CDR3 contains 14 residues. V shed 0 bases and J shed 4 bases, with 10 bases lying between them. Germline V gene lookup returns CDR1 SGHTS and CDR2 YDEGEE.

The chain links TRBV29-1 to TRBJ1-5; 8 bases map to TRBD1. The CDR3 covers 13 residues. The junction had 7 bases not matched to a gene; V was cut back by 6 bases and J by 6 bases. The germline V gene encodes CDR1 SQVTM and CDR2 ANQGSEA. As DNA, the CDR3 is TGCAGCGTGGTCGACAGGGGTGGTCAGCCCCAGCATTTT. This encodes CSVVDRGGQPQHF.